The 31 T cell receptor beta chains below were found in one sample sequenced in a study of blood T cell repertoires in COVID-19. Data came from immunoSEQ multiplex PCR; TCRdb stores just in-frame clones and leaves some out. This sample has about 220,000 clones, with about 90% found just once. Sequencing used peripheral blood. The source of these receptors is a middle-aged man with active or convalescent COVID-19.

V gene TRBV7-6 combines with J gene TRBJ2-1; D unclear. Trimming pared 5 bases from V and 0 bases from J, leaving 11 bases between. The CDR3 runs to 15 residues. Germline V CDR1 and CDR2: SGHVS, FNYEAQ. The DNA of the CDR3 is TGTGCCAGCAGCCCTCCTAATCCCTCCTACAATGAGCAGTTCTTC. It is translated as CASSPPNPSYNEQFF. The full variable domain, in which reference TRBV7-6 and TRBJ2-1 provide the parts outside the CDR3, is GAGVSQSPRYKVTKRGQDVALRCDPISGHVSLYWYRQALGQGPEFLTYFNYEAQQDKSGLPNDRFSAERPEGSISTLTIQRTEQRDSAMYRCASSPPNPSYNEQFFGPGTRLTVL.

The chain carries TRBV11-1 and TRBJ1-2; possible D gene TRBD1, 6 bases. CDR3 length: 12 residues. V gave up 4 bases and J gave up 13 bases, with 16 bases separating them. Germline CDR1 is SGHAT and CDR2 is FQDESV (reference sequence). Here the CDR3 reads CASSSSPDSPTF. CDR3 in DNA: TGTGCCAGCAGCTCCTCACCGGACAGTCCCACCTTC. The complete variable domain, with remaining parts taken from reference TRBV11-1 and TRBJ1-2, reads EAEVAQSPRYKITEKSQAVAFWCDPISGHATLYWYRQILGQGPELLVQFQDESVVDDSQLPKDRFSAERLKGVDSTLKIQPAELGDSAMYLCASSSSPDSPTFGSGTRLTVV.

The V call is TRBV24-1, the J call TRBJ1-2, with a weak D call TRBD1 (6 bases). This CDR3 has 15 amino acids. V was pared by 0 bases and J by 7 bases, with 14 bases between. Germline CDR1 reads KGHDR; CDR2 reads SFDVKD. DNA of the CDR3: TGTGCCACCAGTGATTTGTCTTTGGGGGCCAGTGGCTACACCTTC. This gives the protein CATSDLSLGASGYTF.

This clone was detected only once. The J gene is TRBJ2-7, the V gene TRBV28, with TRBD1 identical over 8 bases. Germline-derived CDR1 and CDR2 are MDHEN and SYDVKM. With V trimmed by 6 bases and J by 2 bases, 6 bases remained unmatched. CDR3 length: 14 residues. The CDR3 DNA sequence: TGTGCCAGCAGCACGGGACAGGTCACCTACGAGCAGTACTTC. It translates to CASSTGQVTYEQYF.

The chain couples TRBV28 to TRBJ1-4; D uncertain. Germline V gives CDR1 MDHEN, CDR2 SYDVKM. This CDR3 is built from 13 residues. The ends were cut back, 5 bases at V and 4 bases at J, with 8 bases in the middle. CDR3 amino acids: CASSRVLNEKLFF. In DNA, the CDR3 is TGTGCCAGCAGTCGGGTCCTTAATGAAAAACTGTTTTTT.

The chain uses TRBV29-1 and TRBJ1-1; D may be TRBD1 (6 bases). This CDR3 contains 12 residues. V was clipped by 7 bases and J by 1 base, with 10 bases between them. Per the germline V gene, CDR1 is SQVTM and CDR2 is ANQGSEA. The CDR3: CSAGQRNTEAFF. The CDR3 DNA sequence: TGCAGCGCCGGACAGAGGAACACTGAAGCTTTCTTT. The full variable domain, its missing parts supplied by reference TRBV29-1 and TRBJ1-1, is SAVISQKPSRDICQRGTSLTIQCQVDSQVTMMFWYRQQPGQSLTLIATANQGSEATYESGFVIDKFPISRPNLTFSTLTVSNMSPEDSSIYLCSAGQRNTEAFFGQGTRLTVV.

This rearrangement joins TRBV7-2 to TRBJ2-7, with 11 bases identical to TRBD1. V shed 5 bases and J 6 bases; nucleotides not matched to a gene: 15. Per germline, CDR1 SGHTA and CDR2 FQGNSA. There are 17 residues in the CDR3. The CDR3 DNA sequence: TGTGCCAGCAGCACCGGGACAGGGGGTCTGACTCTCCGCGAGCAGTACTTC. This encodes CASSTGTGGLTLREQYF.

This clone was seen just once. The CDR3 here is CASRRNRQGWSNQPQHF. The CDR3 DNA reads TGCGCCAGCAGACGCAACCGACAGGGTTGGAGCAATCAGCCCCAGCATTTT. J is TRBJ1-5 and V is TRBV5-1, with 7 positions matching TRBD1. V dropped 5 bases and J dropped 1; count of bases not matched to a gene: 12. The CDR3 runs 17 residues. CDR1 is SGHRS, CDR2 YFSETQ, per germline. The complete variable domain, with remaining parts taken from reference TRBV5-1 and TRBJ1-5, reads KAGVTQTPRYLIKTRGQQVTLSCSPISGHRSVSWYQQTPGQGLQFLFEYFSETQRNKGNFPGRFSGRQFSNSRSEMNVSTLELGDSALYLCASRRNRQGWSNQPQHFGDGTRLSIL.

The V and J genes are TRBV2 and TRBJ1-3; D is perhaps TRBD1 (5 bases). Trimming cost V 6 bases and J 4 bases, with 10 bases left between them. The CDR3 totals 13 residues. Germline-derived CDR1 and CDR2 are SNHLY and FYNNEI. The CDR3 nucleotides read TGTGCCAGCAGGCGGGACGCGGGAAACACCATATATTTT. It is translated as CASRRDAGNTIYF.

For the CDR3, the DNA is TGCGCCAGCAGCCCTTTTAACACCGGGGAGCTGTTTTTT. It codes for CASSPFNTGELFF. The V gene is TRBV5-1, the J gene TRBJ2-2; the D is unclear. This CDR3 has 13 residues. Germline values: CDR1 SGHRS, CDR2 YFSETQ. V lost 4 bases and J 2 bases, leaving 6 bases between the germline ends.

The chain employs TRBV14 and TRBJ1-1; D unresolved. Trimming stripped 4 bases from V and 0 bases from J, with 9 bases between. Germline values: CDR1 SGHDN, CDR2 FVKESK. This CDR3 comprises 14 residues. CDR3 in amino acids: CASSRTGMNTEAFF. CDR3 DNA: TGTGCCAGCAGCCGCACGGGGATGAACACTGAAGCTTTCTTT.

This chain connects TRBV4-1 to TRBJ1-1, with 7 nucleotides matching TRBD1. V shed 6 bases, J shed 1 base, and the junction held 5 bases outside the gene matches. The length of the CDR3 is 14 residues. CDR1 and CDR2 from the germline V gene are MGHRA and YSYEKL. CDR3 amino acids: CASSSGQRNTEAFF. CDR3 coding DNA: TGCGCCAGCAGTTCGGGACAGAGGAACACTGAAGCTTTCTTT.

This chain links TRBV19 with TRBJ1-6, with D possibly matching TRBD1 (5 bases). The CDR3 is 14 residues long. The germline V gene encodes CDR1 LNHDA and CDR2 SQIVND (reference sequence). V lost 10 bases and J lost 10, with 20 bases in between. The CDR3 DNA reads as TGTGCCACCCTACCCGCCGGGGGGACCTCACCCCTCCACTTT. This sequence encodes CATLPAGGTSPLHF. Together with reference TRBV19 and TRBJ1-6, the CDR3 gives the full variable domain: DGGITQSPKYLFRKEGQNVTLSCEQNLNHDAMYWYRQDPGQGLRLIYYSQIVNDFQKGDIAEGYSVSREKKESFPLTVTSAQKNPTAFYLCATLPAGGTSPLHFGNGTRLTVT.

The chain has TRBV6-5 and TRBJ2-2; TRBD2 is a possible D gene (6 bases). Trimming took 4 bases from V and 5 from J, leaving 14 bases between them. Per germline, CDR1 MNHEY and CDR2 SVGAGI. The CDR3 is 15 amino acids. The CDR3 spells CASSLRGLPTGELFF. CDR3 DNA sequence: TGTGCCAGCAGTTTGAGGGGACTGCCGACCGGGGAGCTGTTTTTT.

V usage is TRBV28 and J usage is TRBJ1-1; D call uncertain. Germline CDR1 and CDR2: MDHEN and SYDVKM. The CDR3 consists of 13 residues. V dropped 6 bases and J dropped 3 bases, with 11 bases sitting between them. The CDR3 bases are TGTGCCAGCAGCCCAAACAGATACACTGAAGCTTTCTTT. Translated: CASSPNRYTEAFF.

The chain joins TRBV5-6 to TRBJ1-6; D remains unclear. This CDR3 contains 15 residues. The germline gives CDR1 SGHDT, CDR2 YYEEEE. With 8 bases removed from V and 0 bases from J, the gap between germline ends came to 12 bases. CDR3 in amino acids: CASNYRSSYNSPLHF. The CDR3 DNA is TGTGCCAGTAATTATCGGAGCTCCTATAATTCACCCCTCCACTTT.

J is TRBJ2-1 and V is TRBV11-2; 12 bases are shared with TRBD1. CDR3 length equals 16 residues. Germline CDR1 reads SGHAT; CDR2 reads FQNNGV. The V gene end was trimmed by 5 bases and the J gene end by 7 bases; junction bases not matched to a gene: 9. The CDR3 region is CASSPRDRGRGNEQFF. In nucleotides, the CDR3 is TGTGCCAGCAGCCCCCGGGACAGGGGGCGCGGTAATGAGCAGTTCTTC. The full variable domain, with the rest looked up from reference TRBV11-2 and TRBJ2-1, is EAGVAQSPRYKIIEKRQSVAFWCNPISGHATLYWYQQILGQGPKLLIQFQNNGVVDDSQLPKDRFSAERLKGVDSTLKIQPAKLEDSAVYLCASSPRDRGRGNEQFFGPGTRLTVL.

The CDR3 is CAWQYGSNQPQHF. The CDR3 DNA follows: TGTGCCTGGCAATACGGTAGCAATCAGCCCCAGCATTTT. The rearrangement joins TRBV30 to TRBJ1-5; D unresolved. The V gene lost 5 bases and the J gene lost 0 bases, with 8 bases spanning the gap. The CDR3 loop spans 13 amino acids. The germline gives CDR1 GTSNPN, CDR2 SVGIG (reference sequence). Together with reference TRBV30 and TRBJ1-5, the CDR3 gives the full variable domain: SQTIHQWPATLVQPVGSPLSLECTVEGTSNPNLYWYRQAAGRGLQLLFYSVGIGQISSEVPQNLSASRPQDRQFILSSKKLLLSDSGFYLCAWQYGSNQPQHFGDGTRLSIL.

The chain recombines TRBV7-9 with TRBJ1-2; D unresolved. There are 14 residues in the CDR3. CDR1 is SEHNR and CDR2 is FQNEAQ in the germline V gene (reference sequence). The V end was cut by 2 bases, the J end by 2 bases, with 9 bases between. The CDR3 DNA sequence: TGTGCCAGCAGCTTACTCGAGATCAACTATGGCTACACCTTC. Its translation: CASSLLEINYGYTF.

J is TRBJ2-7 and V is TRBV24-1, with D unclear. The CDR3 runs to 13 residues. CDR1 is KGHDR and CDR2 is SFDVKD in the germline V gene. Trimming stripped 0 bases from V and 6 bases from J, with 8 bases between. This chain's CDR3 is CATSDLFQAEQYF. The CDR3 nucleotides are TGTGCCACCAGTGATTTGTTCCAGGCCGAGCAGTACTTC.

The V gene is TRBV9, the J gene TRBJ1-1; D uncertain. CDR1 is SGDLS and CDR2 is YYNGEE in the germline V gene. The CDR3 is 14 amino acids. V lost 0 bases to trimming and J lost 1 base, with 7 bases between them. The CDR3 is CASSVVRENTEAFF. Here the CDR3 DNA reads TGTGCCAGCAGCGTAGTCCGCGAGAACACTGAAGCTTTCTTT.

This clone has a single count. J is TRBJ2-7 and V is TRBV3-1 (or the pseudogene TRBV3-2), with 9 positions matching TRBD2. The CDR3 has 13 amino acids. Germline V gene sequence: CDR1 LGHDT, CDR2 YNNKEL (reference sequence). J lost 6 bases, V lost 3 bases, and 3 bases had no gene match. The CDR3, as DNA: TGTGCCAGCAGCCAGGGACTAGCTGTCGAGCAGTACTTC. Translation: CASSQGLAVEQYF.

The CDR3 loop is CASSIWTGDGNTIYF. The CDR3 DNA reads TGTGCCAGCAGTATATGGACAGGGGACGGAAACACCATATATTTT. The chain carries TRBV6-5 and TRBJ1-3; 9 bases fit TRBD1. The length of the CDR3 is 15 residues. Germline-derived CDR1 and CDR2 are MNHEY and SVGAGI. The junction had 6 bases not matched to a gene; V was cut back by 5 bases and J by 4 bases.

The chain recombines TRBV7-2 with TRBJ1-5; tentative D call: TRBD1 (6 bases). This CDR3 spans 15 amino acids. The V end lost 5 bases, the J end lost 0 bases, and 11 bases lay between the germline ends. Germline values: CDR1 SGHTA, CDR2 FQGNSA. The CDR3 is CASSLQGVSNQPQHF. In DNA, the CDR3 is TGTGCCAGCAGCCTACAGGGAGTTAGCAATCAGCCCCAGCATTTT.

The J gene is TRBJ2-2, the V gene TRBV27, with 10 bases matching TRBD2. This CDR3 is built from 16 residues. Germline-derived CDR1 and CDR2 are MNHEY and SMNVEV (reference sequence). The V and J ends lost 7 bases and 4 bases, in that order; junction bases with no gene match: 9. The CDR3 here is CASTLLLAGVTGELFF. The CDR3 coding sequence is TGTGCCAGCACCCTGCTCCTAGCGGGAGTCACCGGGGAGCTGTTTTTT.

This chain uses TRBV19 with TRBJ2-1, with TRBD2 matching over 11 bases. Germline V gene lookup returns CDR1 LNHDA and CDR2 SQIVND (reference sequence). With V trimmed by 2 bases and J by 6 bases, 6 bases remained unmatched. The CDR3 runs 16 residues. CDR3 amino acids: CASSIMSSGRLNEQFF. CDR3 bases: TGTGCCAGTAGTATAATGTCTAGCGGGAGGCTCAATGAGCAGTTCTTC.

This chain's CDR3 is CSAPTGAGANVLTF. CDR3 nucleotide sequence: TGCAGCGCACCGACGGGTGCCGGGGCCAACGTCCTGACTTTC. V is TRBV29-1 and J is TRBJ2-6; unclear D gene. V was shortened by 7 bases and J by 4 bases, with 14 bases between the two germline ends. The CDR3 covers 14 residues. Germline CDR1 reads SQVTM; CDR2 reads ANQGSEA.

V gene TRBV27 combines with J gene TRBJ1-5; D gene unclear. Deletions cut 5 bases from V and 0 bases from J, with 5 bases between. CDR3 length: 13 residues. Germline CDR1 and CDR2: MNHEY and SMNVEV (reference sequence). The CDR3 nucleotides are TGTGCCAGCAGTAAGAGTAGCAATCAGCCCCAGCATTTT. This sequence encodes CASSKSSNQPQHF.

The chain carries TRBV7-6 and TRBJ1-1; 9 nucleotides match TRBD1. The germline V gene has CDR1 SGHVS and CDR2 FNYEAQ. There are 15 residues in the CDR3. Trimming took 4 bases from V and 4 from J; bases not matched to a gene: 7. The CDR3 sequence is CASSSGQGRTTEAFF. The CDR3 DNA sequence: TGTGCCAGCAGCTCGGGACAGGGTAGGACCACTGAAGCTTTCTTT.

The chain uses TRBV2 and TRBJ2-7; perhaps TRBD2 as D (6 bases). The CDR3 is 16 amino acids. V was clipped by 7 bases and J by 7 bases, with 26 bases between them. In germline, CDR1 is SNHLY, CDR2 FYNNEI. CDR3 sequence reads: CASIFSPDGGLTEQYF. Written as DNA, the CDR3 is TGTGCCAGCATATTCTCCCCGGACGGAGGGCTGACGGAGCAGTACTTC.

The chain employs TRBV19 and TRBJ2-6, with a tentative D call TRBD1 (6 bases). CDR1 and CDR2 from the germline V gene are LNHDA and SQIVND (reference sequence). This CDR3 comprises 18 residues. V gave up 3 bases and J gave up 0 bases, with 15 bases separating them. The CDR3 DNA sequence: TGTGCCAGTAGTATTATGGGGGCACTCATCTCTGGGGCCAACGTCCTGACTTTC. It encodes CASSIMGALISGANVLTF.